These 21 T cell receptor beta chains originate from one sample sequenced in a study of breast tumors, draining lymph nodes, adjacent tissues (dated by TCRdb to the mid-2010s). Lymph node samples came from the axillary draining lymph nodes of breast cancer patients. Receptor amplification or capture employed multiplex PCR. The instrument given in TCRdb is Illumina HiSeq 2000. In-frame beta chains were kept once TCRdb had trimmed the public reads at Q25 with fastp and called clones with MiXCR. Identical CDR3 proteins give one entry, which carries the most common genes and DNA. For this sample the table gives approximately 130,000 distinct CDR3 sequences, of which 21% were detected only once. Of the sample, about 2.2% is held by the ten largest clones. The material sequenced was axillary lymph node tissue. These receptor sequences come from a female donor with breast cancer. Some clones in this sample may be carry-over from other donors' samples.

A remark on this clonotype: A much larger clone is a single base away; this may be a read error. The CDR3 loop reads CAGRGQGAYGYTF. Written as DNA, the CDR3 is TGCGCCGGCAGAGGACAGGGGGCTTATGGCTACACCTTC. This chain uses TRBV10-2 with TRBJ1-2; 11 nucleotides line up with TRBD1. Germline V gene data show CDR1 as WSHSY and CDR2 as SAAADI. The CDR3 is 13 amino acids.

This clonotype was seen ten or more times. The chain employs TRBV29-1 and TRBJ2-3; no reliable D call. From germline, CDR1 is SQVTM and CDR2 ANQGSEA. The CDR3 is 14 amino acids. Trimming cost V 4 bases and J 4 bases, with 15 bases left between them. CDR3 residues: CSVVSYPEADTQYF. The CDR3 DNA reads as TGCAGCGTTGTATCATACCCTGAGGCAGATACGCAGTATTTT.

This clonotype was recorded at least ten times. This chain links TRBV12-3 or TRBV12-4 with TRBJ1-3; no firm D call. Between the trimmed V and J ends, which lost 1 base and 8 bases, there was a span of 6 bases. This CDR3 is built from 12 residues. CDR3 coding DNA: TGTGCCAGCAGTTTAGTGAGTGACACCATATATTTT. This encodes CASSLVSDTIYF.

This clonotype was counted at least ten times. The chain links TRBV5-1 to TRBJ2-7; D unclear. V lost 1 base and J lost 5, with 13 bases in between. The germline gives CDR1 SGHRS, CDR2 YFSETQ. CDR3 length: 14 residues. CDR3 in amino acids: CASSLSGDFNEQYF. The DNA of the CDR3 is TGCGCCAGCAGCTTGTCGGGTGATTTCAACGAGCAGTACTTC.

This clonotype was observed at least ten times. The gene calls are TRBV7-9 and TRBJ2-3; maybe TRBD2 (5 bases). This CDR3 has 12 residues. V dropped 8 bases and J dropped 5 bases, with 11 bases sitting between them. The V gene's germline CDR1 is SEHNR and CDR2 FQNEAQ (reference sequence). The CDR3 DNA sequence: TGTGCCAGCGTCTTGGGAGAAGATACGCAGTATTTT. Protein sequence: CASVLGEDTQYF.

This clonotype has at least ten counts. This chain uses TRBV20-1 with TRBJ1-3, with D possibly TRBD1 on 5 matching bases. V was pared by 1 base and J by 3 bases, with 13 bases between. Per the germline V gene, CDR1 is DFQATT and CDR2 is SNEGSKA (reference sequence). The CDR3 is 15 residues long. CDR3 bases: TGCAGTGCTAGAGGTCAGGGTGGAGGTGGAAACACCATATATTTT. Translated, it gives CSARGQGGGGNTIYF.

Ten or more counts support this clonotype. The chain carries TRBV5-1 and TRBJ1-3; 7 bases fit TRBD1. Per germline, CDR1 SGHRS and CDR2 YFSETQ. This CDR3 is built from 16 residues. Trimming at V came to 4 bases and at J to 4 bases, leaving 11 bases not matched to a gene. In DNA form, the CDR3 reads TGCGCCAGCAGCCCCGAAGGGGGCCCAAGGGGAAACACCATATATTTT. Encoded protein: CASSPEGGPRGNTIYF.

This clonotype was picked up many times. V is TRBV7-9 and J is TRBJ2-7; the match to TRBD2 covers 12 bases. V was clipped by 5 bases and J by 4 bases; unmatched bases: 3. Germline V gene lookup returns CDR1 SEHNR and CDR2 FQNEAQ (reference sequence). CDR3 size: 14 residues. CDR3 sequence (DNA): TGTGCCAGCAGCCCCCTAGCGGGAGGGTACGAGCAGTACTTC. Its translation: CASSPLAGGYEQYF.

About this clonotype: Just one base apart from a much larger clone, this may be a read error. The chain recombines TRBV3-1 with TRBJ1-2; D call uncertain. The CDR3 spans 13 residues. Germline CDR1 is LGHDT and CDR2 is YNNKEL (reference sequence). The V gene lost 1 base and the J gene lost 4 bases, with 7 bases spanning the gap. The CDR3 protein is CASSQVGCYGYTF. The CDR3 coding sequence is TGTGCCAGCAGCCAAGTAGGGTGCTATGGCTACACCTTC. The full variable domain, in which reference TRBV3-1 and TRBJ1-2 provide the parts outside the CDR3, is DTAVSQTPKYLVTQMGNDKSIKCEQNLGHDTMYWYKQDSKKFLKIMFSYNNKELIINETVPNRFSPKSPDKAHLNLHINSLELGDSAVYFCASSQVGCYGYTFGSGTRLTVV.

This clonotype was seen many times. The genes are TRBV10-2 and TRBJ2-7, with 11 bases that match TRBD2. The germline CDR1 and CDR2 sequences are WSHSY and SAAADI. Trimming cost V 6 bases and J 4 bases; bases outside gene matches: 8. CDR3 length: 15 amino acids. The CDR3, as DNA: TGCGCCAGCAGGATCCTACTAGCGGGAGAATACGAGCAGTACTTC. Its protein is CASRILLAGEYEQYF.

This clonotype was observed at least ten times. The chain is built from TRBV12-3 or TRBV12-4 and TRBJ1-2, with a weak D call TRBD1 (5 bases). Trimming stripped 4 bases from V and 5 bases from J, with 8 bases between. CDR3 size: 12 residues. The CDR3 loop is CASSSGRYGYTF. In DNA form, the CDR3 reads TGTGCCAGCAGTTCGGGACGGTATGGCTACACCTTC.

This clonotype was seen at least ten times. The V call is TRBV7-9, the J call TRBJ2-1, with 14 bases aligning to TRBD2. This CDR3 is 17 amino acids long. V lost 5 bases, J lost 5 bases, and 8 bases stayed unmatched. Germline CDR1 is SEHNR and CDR2 is FQNEAQ (reference sequence). This CDR3 reads CASSLRLAGGPHNEQFF. The CDR3 nucleotides read TGTGCCAGCAGCCTACGACTAGCGGGAGGGCCGCACAATGAGCAGTTCTTC.

Only one count was recorded for this clonotype. A much larger clone differs by one base, so this may be a read error. The chain is built from TRBV6-2 or TRBV6-3 and TRBJ1-5; no clear D. The CDR3 runs to 15 residues. Germline V gives CDR1 MNHEY, CDR2 SVGEGT. CDR3 protein: CAGSYIQSGNQPQHF. The CDR3 DNA sequence: TGTGCCGGCAGTTACATACAGAGCGGGAATCAGCCCCAGCATTTT.

This clonotype was recorded many times. The chain couples TRBV10-3 to TRBJ2-3, with D possibly TRBD2 on 5 matching bases. The germline CDR1 and CDR2 sequences are ENHRY and SYGVKD. The CDR3 consists of 14 residues. Trimming cost V 7 bases and J 2 bases, with 13 bases left between them. CDR3 protein: CAIMERSDTDTQYF. CDR3 in DNA: TGTGCCATCATGGAGCGGAGTGACACAGATACGCAGTATTTT.

V and J are TRBV19 and TRBJ1-5; D is unresolved. The CDR3 is made up of 15 amino acids. Trimming cost V 8 bases and J 0 bases, with 14 bases left between them. In germline, CDR1 is LNHDA, CDR2 SQIVND (reference sequence). The CDR3 sequence is CASGLSGLSNQPQHF. DNA of the CDR3: TGTGCCAGTGGTTTGAGTGGCCTTAGCAATCAGCCCCAGCATTTT. Filled out from reference TRBV19 and TRBJ1-5, the complete variable domain reads DGGITQSPKYLFRKEGQNVTLSCEQNLNHDAMYWYRQDPGQGLRLIYYSQIVNDFQKGDIAEGYSVSREKKESFPLTVTSAQKNPTAFYLCASGLSGLSNQPQHFGDGTRLSIL.

This clonotype was seen at least ten times. The rearrangement joins TRBV20-1 to TRBJ1-5, with D uncertain. V lost 3 bases, J lost 7 bases, and 13 bases lay in between. The CDR3 loop spans 13 amino acids. Germline lookup yields CDR1 DFQATT and CDR2 SNEGSKA (reference sequence). The CDR3 DNA follows: TGCAGTGCTAGTGAGGGAAGGGCCCAGCCCCAGCATTTT. Its protein product is CSASEGRAQPQHF.

A word on this clonotype: As the CDR3 is not closed by the conserved phenylalanine or tryptophan, this likely results from a read error. This chain joins TRBV4-2 and TRBJ2-1; perhaps TRBD2 as D (6 bases). The ends were cut back, 0 bases at V and 10 bases at J, with 19 bases in the middle. The CDR3 contains 16 residues. The germline gives CDR1 LGHNA, CDR2 YNFKEQ. CDR3 DNA sequence: TGTGCCAGCAGCCAAGAAAGAGCTGAGCGGGCTAAGGAGCAGTTCATC. Amino acids: CASSQERAERAKEQFI.

This clonotype was seen many times. The chain is built from TRBV20-1 and TRBJ1-4; TRBD1 might be the D (5 bases). The CDR3 is 17 residues long. With 6 bases removed from V and 2 bases from J, the gap between germline ends came to 22 bases. The germline CDR1 and CDR2 sequences are DFQATT and SNEGSKA (reference sequence). The CDR3 region is CSANRLPASSTNEKLFF. The CDR3 coding sequence is TGCAGTGCCAACAGGCTCCCCGCGTCGTCTACTAATGAAAAACTGTTTTTT.

This clonotype was observed a handful of times. This clone may be a read error of a much larger clone one base away. The chain couples TRBV6-5 to TRBJ1-6, with a tentative D call TRBD1 (6 bases). The CDR3 length is 13 residues. Trimming took off 8 bases at V and 7 bases at J, with 12 bases between the two ends. Per the germline V gene, CDR1 is MNHEY and CDR2 is SVGAGI. The CDR3 DNA sequence: TGTGCCAGCCGTACAGGGAGGAATTCACCCCTCCACTTT. Its translation: CASRTGRNSPLHF.

This clonotype was detected many times. The chain joins TRBV5-1 to TRBJ2-7, with TRBD1 matching 7 bases. The trim removed 4 bases at V and 3 bases at J, leaving 4 bases unmatched. This CDR3 contains 13 residues. Germline assignment: CDR1 SGHRS and CDR2 YFSETQ. This CDR3 is CASSVDRFYEQYF. The CDR3 DNA reads TGCGCCAGCAGCGTGGACAGGTTCTACGAGCAGTACTTC.

In this sample, this clonotype turned up many times. The rearrangement links TRBV24-1 to TRBJ2-7, with 8 bases matching TRBD1. The CDR3 is 14 amino acids. Germline V gene data show CDR1 as KGHDR and CDR2 as SFDVKD. The junction had 3 bases not matched to a gene; V was cut back by 4 bases and J by 2 bases. The CDR3 spells CATSEGQAAYEQYF. For the CDR3, the DNA is TGTGCCACCAGTGAGGGACAGGCCGCCTACGAGCAGTACTTC.